This T cell receptor (beta chain) stems from a study of cytomegalovirus exposure and HLA in healthy donors. Study-wide context: Earlier findings included some 120 million unique TCR beta sequences obtained from around 180 million T cells.

Germline V CDR1 and CDR2: SQVTM, ANQGSEA. V was pared by 3 bases and J by 3 bases, with 17 bases between. This CDR3 spans 15 amino acids. For this clone: Antigen: not known.

Both 60 Vbeta primers and 13 Jbeta primers went into the PCR. Here immunoSEQ multiplex PCR was the method, and the copy in TCRdb shows in-frame clones only, minus some. The repertoire consists of 210,000 or so clones, with approximately 80% occurring once and the leading ten covering around 0.2%. Study conclusions and caveats: Presence/absence analyses assumed roughly uniform sequencing depth across donors.

Sequenced input: PBMCs. The J gene is TRBJ1-2, the V gene TRBV29-1, with D unresolved. This clonotype originated in a girl under 10 years old in good health and CMV-seronegative. The CDR3 here is CSVEHIMIADYGYTF. The DNA of the CDR3 is TGCAGCGTTGAGCATATAATGATCGCAGACTATGGCTACACCTTC.